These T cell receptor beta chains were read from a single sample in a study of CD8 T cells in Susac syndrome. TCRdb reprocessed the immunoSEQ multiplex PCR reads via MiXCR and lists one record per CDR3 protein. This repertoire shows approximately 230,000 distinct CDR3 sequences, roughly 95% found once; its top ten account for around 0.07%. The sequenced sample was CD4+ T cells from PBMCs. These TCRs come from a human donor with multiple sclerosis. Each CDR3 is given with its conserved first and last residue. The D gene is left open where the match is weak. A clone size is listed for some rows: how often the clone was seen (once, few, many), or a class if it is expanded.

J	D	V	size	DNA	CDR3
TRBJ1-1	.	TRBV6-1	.	TGTGCCAGCAGGCGTGGGGTGAACACTGAAGCTTTCTTT	CASRRGVNTEAFF
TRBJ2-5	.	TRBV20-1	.	TGCAGTGCTAATTACGCGGACTTCAGGGGTGGAGAGACCCAGTACTTC	CSANYADFRGGETQYF
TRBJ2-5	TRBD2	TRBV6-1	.	TGTGCCAGCAGGCCTAGCGGTCAAGAGACCCAGTACTTC	CASRPSGQETQYF
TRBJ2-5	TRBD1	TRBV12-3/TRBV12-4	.	TGTGCCAGCAGTGCAAACAGGGGGCTAAGGGAGACCCAGTACTTC	CASSANRGLRETQYF
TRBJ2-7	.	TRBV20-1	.	TGCAGTGCTAGAGCCCAAGCCGGGTCCTCCTACGAGCAGTACTTC	CSARAQAGSSYEQYF
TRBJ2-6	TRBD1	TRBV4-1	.	TGCGCCAGCAGCCAGGGGGACAGCCCCTCTGGGGCCAACGTCCTGACTTTC	CASSQGDSPSGANVLTF
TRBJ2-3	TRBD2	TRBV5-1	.	TGCGCCAGCAGCTTGTACCAGCGGGGGGGCACAGATACGCAGTATTTT	CASSLYQRGGTDTQYF
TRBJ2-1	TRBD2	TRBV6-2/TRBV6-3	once	TGTGCCAGCAGTTACCCTAGCGGGGGGGCGGCCAATGAGCAGTTCTTC	CASSYPSGGAANEQFF
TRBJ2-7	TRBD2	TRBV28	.	TGTGCCAGCAGTTTTGCCAGCGGGGGCGGTTTCAACGAGCAGTACTTC	CASSFASGGGFNEQYF
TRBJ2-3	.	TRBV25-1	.	TGTGCCAGCAGTGCCCGGGACTTACGCACAGATACGCAGTATTTT	CASSARDLRTDTQYF
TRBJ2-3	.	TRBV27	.	TGTGCCAGCACCTCGAACAGGGACGGGGATACGCAGTATTTT	CASTSNRDGDTQYF
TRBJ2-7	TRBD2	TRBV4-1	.	TGCGCCAGCAGCCAACCAGGGACTAGCGGACGGTACGAGCAGTACTTC	CASSQPGTSGRYEQYF
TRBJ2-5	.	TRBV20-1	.	TGCAGTGCTAGAGACCCAGCGTCGAGCACGGAGACCCAGTACTTC	CSARDPASSTETQYF
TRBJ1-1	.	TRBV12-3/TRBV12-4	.	TGTGCCAGCAGCCAAGTGGGCTTTCGGGGGCCCGGGCGGGAAGCTTTCTTT	CASSQVGFRGPGREAFF
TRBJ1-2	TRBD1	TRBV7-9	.	TGTGCCAGCAGCTTCGGTGCGGGACAGGGCTACACCTTC	CASSFGAGQGYTF
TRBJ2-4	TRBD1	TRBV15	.	TGTGCCACCAGCAGTGCTGGGACAGGGCCAAACATTCAGTACTTC	CATSSAGTGPNIQYF
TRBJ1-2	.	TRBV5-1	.	TGTGCCAGCAGCTCAGACGGAAACTATGGCTACACCTTC	CASSSDGNYGYTF
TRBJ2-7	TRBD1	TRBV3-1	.	TGTGCCAGCAGCCAAGATGGCCAGGGGGTAGACGAGCAGTACTTC	CASSQDGQGVDEQYF
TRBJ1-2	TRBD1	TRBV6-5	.	TGTGCCAGCAGTTACTCATCCGGGACAGCTCCCTATGGCTACACCTTC	CASSYSSGTAPYGYTF
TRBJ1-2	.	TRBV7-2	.	TGTGCCAGCAGCTTAGGAAGGCGGCGGGGAGGGGTTCTGAGTGGCTACACCTTC	CASSLGRRRGGVLSGYTF
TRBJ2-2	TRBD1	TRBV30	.	TGTGCCTGGGCCATGGGACAGGGTTTCACCGGGGAGCTGTTTTTT	CAWAMGQGFTGELFF
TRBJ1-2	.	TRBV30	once	TGTGCCTGGAGGCCGAAAGTTGACTATGGCTACACCTTC	CAWRPKVDYGYTF
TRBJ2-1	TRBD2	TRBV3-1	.	TGTGCCAGCAGTCAGTCGGGGACTAGCTCTAACAATGAGCAGTTCTTC	CASSQSGTSSNNEQFF
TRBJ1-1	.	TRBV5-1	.	TGCGCCAGCAGCTGGGCGGGCCACGCTTCTCAGGCTGAAGCTTTCTTT	CASSWAGHASQAEAFF
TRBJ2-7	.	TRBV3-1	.	TGTGCCAGCAGCCCTAAAGAGGGTGTGTCCTACGAGCAGTACTTC	CASSPKEGVSYEQYF
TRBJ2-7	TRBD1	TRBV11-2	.	TGTGCCAGCACCTACGTAGGGACAGGCTACGAGCAGTACTTC	CASTYVGTGYEQYF
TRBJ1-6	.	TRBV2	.	TGTGCCAGCCGGGCGGGGGGGATCGCTAATTCACCCCTCCACTTT	CASRAGGIANSPLHF
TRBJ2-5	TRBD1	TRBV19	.	TGTGCCAGTAGTCCGGGACAGGGGGTGACGAGGACCCAGTACTTC	CASSPGQGVTRTQYF